This paragraph covers one T cell receptor (beta chain) sequence. Its recognized antigen is unknown. Base qualities were left out, and no much larger clone turns up one base away. Another Seattle source contributed samples from volunteer blood donors who had recovered from COVID-19. Collaborating institutions collected whole blood in K2EDTA tubes following their own protocols. For TCRbeta analysis, collaborators shipped samples in one of three forms: frozen whole blood, isolated PBMCs, or DNA extracted from either of those sample types. The CDR3 measures 16 amino acids from cysteine to phenylalanine. Solely the CDR3 DNA is kept, with 48 bases framed from the first base. The CDR1 and CDR2 encoded by the germline V gene (reference sequence) are LNHNV and YYDKDF. Trimming leaves V shorter by 4 bases and J shorter by 4 bases, with the junction holding 12 bases beyond the gene matches. These data originate in a study of blood T cell repertoires in COVID-19 (dated by TCRdb to 2018 to 2021). Regarding the research as a whole: Collaborator samples came from the United States, Italy and Spain and covered acute and convalescent phases of COVID-19. The material from the prospective study consisted of cDNA or gDNA derived from T cells, B-cell-depleted T cells, or PBMCs. The dataset comprised deeply sampled blood TCRbeta repertoires from subjects exposed to, actively infected with, or recovered from COVID-19. The repertoires were released in a freely available public database intended as a resource for research on the immune response to SARS-CoV-2. Samples came from the ongoing ImmuneRACE study (first 160 participants) plus 1,254 subjects from 6 global collaborators. A de-identified subject ID, COVID-19 status, age in years and sex were almost always included in the sample metadata. Where HLA class I and class II types were available, the types were taken from metadata supplied by the sample provider, not from assay-based typing.

The immunoSEQ Assay, a bias-controlled multiplex PCR, was used to amplify TCRbeta CDR3 regions from genomic DNA. The published analysis was carried out like this. The number of nucleated cells in each sample was estimated by amplification of reference gene primers within the assay. Sequence reads were collapsed and filtered to measure the absolute abundance of every unique TCRbeta CDR3 rearrangement. For each sample, productive Simpson clonality was calculated as the square root of Simpson's diversity index across productive rearrangements. Drawn from immuneACCESS, this table holds only the in-frame rearrangements with V and J called that TCRdb kept. Clones are partly lost; checked studies trace under half to an unresolved V gene and leave the rest unexplained. The V and J calls and clone size come from that table; D and trimming were worked out from the DNA. This sample gives more than 300,000 clones in total; about 90% of them show up just once. 2.5% to 4% of the sample lies in the top ten.

The study at large found these results: The quantity of clinical and demographic metadata differed by source and by participant and was supplied without curation.

The receptor chain draws on TRBV15 and TRBJ2-5; 7 bases in between match TRBD2. The sequenced sample consisted of peripheral blood. This clonotype was obtained from a woman aged 18-30 years who had recovered from COVID-19. The nucleotides read TGTGCCACCAGCATGATTACTAGCGACCATGGAGAGACCCAGTACTTC. Its protein product is CATSMITSDHGETQYF. Outside the CDR3, residues come from the reference TRBV15 and TRBJ2-5 proteins, so the full variable domain is: DAMVIQNPRYQVTQFGKPVTLSCSQTLNHNVMYWYQQKSSQAPKLLFHYYDKDFNNEADTPDNFQSRRPNTSFCFLDIRSPGLGDTAMYLCATSMITSDHGETQYFGPGTRLLVL.